Presented here are 22 T cell receptor beta chains from one specimen sequenced in a study of neurological immune-mediated disorders. TCRdb re-derived calls from the 5' RACE reads in MiXCR, one entry per CDR3 protein. The profile shows 120,000 or so distinct CDR3 sequences, roughly 3.4% of them singletons. Sequenced: PBMCs. All receptors come from a woman in her 30s with multiple sclerosis.

This clonotype was seen many times. The J gene is TRBJ2-7, the V gene TRBV20-1; a weak D match, TRBD1 (5 bases). Deletions cut 0 bases from V and 2 bases from J, with 8 bases between. Germline V gives CDR1 DFQATT, CDR2 SNEGSKA (reference sequence). The CDR3 contains 13 residues. This CDR3 reads CSARETVPYEQYF. DNA for the CDR3: TGCAGTGCTAGAGAGACAGTTCCCTACGAGCAGTACTTC.

This clonotype was detected many times. The chain couples TRBV6-5 to TRBJ1-2; D unresolved. This CDR3 has 15 residues. Per the germline V gene, CDR1 is MNHEY and CDR2 is SVGAGI. The V end lost 2 bases, the J end lost 3 bases, and 13 bases lay between the germline ends. The CDR3 loop is CASSYGLKADYGYTF. The CDR3 DNA is TGTGCCAGCAGTTACGGCCTTAAGGCAGACTATGGCTACACCTTC.

This clonotype was seen more than once but under ten times. The V call is TRBV7-2, the J call TRBJ2-7; D is ambiguous. The CDR3 is 11 residues long. Trimming cost V 5 bases and J 3 bases, with 5 bases left between them. The V gene's germline CDR1 is SGHTA and CDR2 FQGNSA. The CDR3 is CASSVSYEQYF. The CDR3 region has the DNA TGTGCCAGCAGCGTTAGCTACGAGCAGTACTTC.

This clonotype was observed at least ten times. This rearrangement joins TRBV12-3 or TRBV12-4 to TRBJ2-1; the match to TRBD2 covers 16 bases. V shed 3 bases, J shed 8 bases, and the junction held 7 bases outside the gene matches. The length of the CDR3 is 17 residues. The CDR3 protein is CASSLGLAGGRWDEQFF. CDR3 nucleotides: TGTGCCAGCAGTTTGGGACTAGCGGGAGGGAGGTGGGATGAGCAGTTCTTC.

In this sample, this clonotype turned up many times. The chain combines TRBV14 with TRBJ2-3; D might be TRBD1 (6 bases). CDR3 size: 17 residues. CDR1 is SGHDN and CDR2 is FVKESK in the germline V gene. The V end lost 0 bases, the J end lost 2 bases, and 15 bases lay between the germline ends. Here the CDR3 reads CASSQDSAGTITDTQYF. The CDR3, as DNA: TGTGCCAGCAGCCAAGATTCGGCAGGGACAATCACAGATACGCAGTATTTT.

At least ten counts were recorded for this clonotype. The V call is TRBV10-3, the J call TRBJ1-6, with D hard to call. Germline V gene lookup returns CDR1 ENHRY and CDR2 SYGVKD. This CDR3 has 13 amino acids. Trimming took off 0 bases at V and 11 bases at J, with 8 bases between the two ends. The CDR3 reads CAISESADAPLHF. The CDR3, as DNA: TGTGCCATCAGTGAGTCGGCAGATGCACCCCTCCACTTT.

This clonotype has ten or more counts. This sequence joins TRBV7-7 and TRBJ1-2, with a weak D call TRBD1 (6 bases). The V end was cut by 1 base, the J end by 6 bases, with 15 bases between. CDR3 size: 15 residues. Germline CDR1 is SSHAT and CDR2 is FNYEAQ (reference sequence). This chain's CDR3 is CASSLDGQSGDGYTF. DNA of the CDR3: TGTGCCAGCAGCTTAGACGGACAGTCTGGTGATGGCTACACCTTC.

The gene calls are TRBV3-1 and TRBJ2-1; no clear D. The ends were cut back, 4 bases at V and 8 bases at J, with 9 bases in the middle. The CDR3 runs 12 residues. Germline V lookup: CDR1 LGHDT, CDR2 YNNKEL (reference sequence). The CDR3 protein is CASSLLIDEQFF. CDR3 DNA sequence: TGTGCCAGCAGCCTACTTATCGATGAGCAGTTCTTC.

This clonotype was recorded many times. The chain uses TRBV20-1 and TRBJ2-5; no clear D gene. This CDR3 contains 14 residues. The germline CDR1 and CDR2 sequences are DFQATT and SNEGSKA (reference sequence). Trimming cost V 3 bases and J 2 bases, with 13 bases left between them. CDR3 residues: CSASRLGDQETQYF. Written as DNA, the CDR3 is TGCAGTGCTAGTAGGCTCGGAGATCAAGAGACCCAGTACTTC.

This clonotype occurred many times. V and J are TRBV4-3 and TRBJ2-1, with D hard to call. Trimming took 7 bases from V and 0 from J, leaving 13 bases between them. Germline assignment: CDR1 LGHNA and CDR2 YSLEER. This CDR3 comprises 15 residues. CDR3 coding DNA: TGCGCCAGCACTGCGGTACTGAGCTCCTACAATGAGCAGTTCTTC. Translation: CASTAVLSSYNEQFF.

This clonotype occurred many times. V and J are TRBV15 and TRBJ2-1; 10 bases align to TRBD1. The length of the CDR3 is 15 residues. Germline V gives CDR1 LNHNV, CDR2 YYDKDF (reference sequence). Germline trimming cut 11 bases from V and 3 bases from J; bases unmatched to any gene: 10. The CDR3 sequence is CASRGDRGFYNEQFF. In nucleotides, the CDR3 is TGTGCCTCCCGGGGGGACAGGGGCTTCTACAATGAGCAGTTCTTC. Drawing the rest from reference TRBV15 and TRBJ2-1, the complete variable domain is DAMVIQNPRYQVTQFGKPVTLSCSQTLNHNVMYWYQQKSSQAPKLLFHYYDKDFNNEADTPDNFQSRRPNTSFCFLDIRSPGLGDTAMYLCASRGDRGFYNEQFFGPGTRLTVL.

This clonotype was detected ten times or more. This sequence joins TRBV6-5 and TRBJ1-1; no clear D. Germline lookup yields CDR1 MNHEY and CDR2 SVGAGI. Trimming stripped 6 bases from V and 7 bases from J, with 9 bases between. The CDR3 is 11 amino acids. The chain's CDR3 is CASSTADEAFF. DNA for the CDR3: TGTGCCAGCAGCACGGCGGATGAAGCTTTCTTT.

In its sample, this clonotype was seen many times. The V gene is TRBV7-2, the J gene TRBJ2-7; D remains ambiguous. The CDR3 length is 18 residues. V lost 1 base and J lost 1, with 20 bases in between. Germline-derived CDR1 and CDR2 are SGHTA and FQGNSA. The CDR3 region has the DNA TGTGCCAGCAGCTTAGACGGGTTTGGCGGATGGCCTTCCTACGAGCAGTACTTC. Protein product: CASSLDGFGGWPSYEQYF.

This clonotype was seen at least ten times. The chain joins TRBV20-1 to TRBJ1-1; D is undetermined. The V end lost 7 bases, the J end lost 3 bases, and 15 bases lay between the germline ends. Germline CDR1 reads DFQATT; CDR2 reads SNEGSKA (reference sequence). The CDR3 length is 13 residues. CDR3 coding DNA: TGCAGTGGGACCGGGTCGGCACACACTGAAGCTTTCTTT. Its protein product is CSGTGSAHTEAFF.

This clonotype was picked up many times. The chain is built from TRBV6-6 and TRBJ2-7; D call uncertain. Germline V gene data show CDR1 as MNHNY and CDR2 as SVGAGI (reference sequence). The CDR3 runs 11 residues. V dropped 5 bases and J dropped 6 bases, with 8 bases sitting between them. The CDR3 reads CASSTLSEQYF. As DNA, the CDR3 is TGTGCCAGCAGTACACTGAGCGAGCAGTACTTC.

This clonotype has ten or more counts. The chain carries TRBV7-2 and TRBJ2-2, with D hard to call. V was pared by 2 bases and J by 1 base, with 5 bases between. The V gene's germline CDR1 is SGHTA and CDR2 FQGNSA. This CDR3 has 14 residues. CDR3 nucleotides: TGTGCCAGCAGCTTATACAAGAACACCGGGGAGCTGTTTTTT. Translated, it gives CASSLYKNTGELFF.

This clonotype was counted many times. This sequence joins TRBV7-2 and TRBJ1-5; 7 bases map to TRBD1. Germline CDR1 and CDR2: SGHTA and FQGNSA. This CDR3 comprises 19 residues. V was pared by 1 base and J by 0 bases, with 12 bases of the junction left unmatched. CDR3 DNA: TGTGCCAGCAGCTTAGGACAGGGCCATCCCTTTTATAGCAATCAGCCCCAGCATTTT. This codes for CASSLGQGHPFYSNQPQHF.

This clonotype was detected ten times or more. This sequence joins TRBV12-3 or TRBV12-4 and TRBJ1-5, with a weak D call TRBD1 (5 bases). This CDR3 has 15 amino acids. V lost 3 bases and J lost 2, with 11 bases in between. CDR3 protein: CASSLGVNGNQPQHF. The CDR3 nucleotides are TGTGCCAGCAGTTTGGGGGTTAACGGCAATCAGCCCCAGCATTTT.

This clonotype was picked up a small number of times. This sequence may be a read error, since a much larger clone differs from it by one base. The genes are TRBV3-1 and TRBJ1-1; D gene unclear. In germline, CDR1 is LGHDT, CDR2 YNNKEL (reference sequence). This CDR3 is 13 amino acids long. Trimming removed 4 bases from V and 2 bases from J, with 8 bases in between. The CDR3, as DNA: TGTGCCAGCAGCCGAAAGGATAACACTGAAGCTTTCTTT. As protein: CASSRKDNTEAFF.

This clonotype was seen ten or more times. The rearrangement uses TRBV7-8 and TRBJ1-1; D is uncertain. Germline-derived CDR1 and CDR2 are SGHVS and FQNEAQ. The CDR3 runs 14 residues. V dropped 6 bases and J dropped 0 bases, with 11 bases sitting between them. For the CDR3, the DNA is TGTGCCAGCAGAGGTACAGCTATGAACACTGAAGCTTTCTTT. It yields the protein CASRGTAMNTEAFF.

This clonotype occurred many times. This sequence joins TRBV6-5 and TRBJ2-5; 11 bases are shared with TRBD2. Trimming at V came to 7 bases and at J to 7 bases, leaving 8 bases not matched to a gene. The CDR3 extends over 14 amino acids. The V gene's germline CDR1 is MNHEY and CDR2 SVGAGI. Here the CDR3 reads CASTRTSGRGTQYF. The CDR3 DNA sequence: TGTGCCAGCACCAGGACTAGCGGGCGGGGGACCCAGTACTTC.

This clonotype was detected only a few times. This may be a read error, as it is one base from a much larger clone. The chain joins TRBV12-3 or TRBV12-4 to TRBJ2-3; D gene unclear. The CDR3 extends over 13 amino acids. The CDR3: CVSTRTDTDTQYF. The CDR3 region has the DNA TGTGTCAGCACCCGGACCGACACAGATACGCAGTATTTT.